The present T cell receptor beta chain was sequenced within a study of T cells in Graves' hyperthyroidism and ophthalmopathy. As regards this clonotype: A single base separates this from a much larger clone, so it may be a read error.

This CDR3 contains 12 residues. Researchers took RNA transcripts and amplified the TCR beta CDR3 regions from them. First-round RT-PCR targeting the TCR CDR3 was performed with the HTBI primer set. TCRdb redid the calling of the multiplex PCR reads with MiXCR, one entry per CDR3 protein. Of hundreds of thousands of distinct CDR3 sequences listed, just under 45% are singletons. V usage is TRBV12-3 or TRBV12-4 and J usage is TRBJ1-3; weak D call: TRBD1 (6 bases). Material for sequencing was peripheral blood or thyroid tissue (not recorded which). This TCR was recovered from an adult man with Graves' disease, either hyperthyroidism or ophthalmopathy (not recorded which). This CDR3 reads CASGQRGSTIYF. Here the CDR3 DNA reads TGTGCCAGCGGACAGAGAGGAAGCACCATATATTTT.